A single sample is the source of the 24 T cell receptor beta chains below, sequenced in a study of T cells in Graves' hyperthyroidism and ophthalmopathy. Template material for amplifying TCR beta CDR3 regions consisted of RNA transcripts. First-round RT-PCR of the TCR CDR3 relied on the HTBI primer set. TCRdb reanalysed the multiplex PCR reads using MiXCR and keeps one entry per CDR3 protein. The table lists around 700,000 distinct CDR3 sequences, about 17% of them singletons. The sequenced sample was blood. Receptors originate from a woman between 45 and 60 years old with Graves' hyperthyroidism that later progressed to Graves' ophthalmopathy.

This chain links TRBV7-9 with TRBJ2-3; 7 bases align to TRBD2. Germline V gene data show CDR1 as SEHNR and CDR2 as FQNEAQ (reference sequence). The CDR3 is 12 amino acids. The V gene end was trimmed by 4 bases and the J gene end by 10 bases; junction bases not matched to a gene: 5. The CDR3 loop is CASSSGLRAQYF. Written as DNA, the CDR3 is TGTGCCAGCAGCTCGGGACTACGAGCGCAGTATTTT.

The rearrangement uses TRBV4-1 and TRBJ1-2; 7 bases fit TRBD1. This CDR3 has 17 residues. Germline lookup yields CDR1 MGHRA and CDR2 YSYEKL. Trimming at V came to 0 bases and at J to 4 bases, leaving 11 bases not matched to a gene. Written as DNA, the CDR3 is TGCGCCAGCAGCCAAGACCCTCAACAGGGGCCTGTCTATGGCTACACCTTC. It yields the protein CASSQDPQQGPVYGYTF.

This clonotype was seen a few times. The chain joins TRBV19 to TRBJ2-1, with 7 bases lining up with TRBD2. V lost 1 base to trimming and J lost 0 bases; unmatched junction nucleotides: 3. The CDR3 totals 16 residues. Germline lookup yields CDR1 LNHDA and CDR2 SQIVND (reference sequence). The CDR3 sequence is CASSIASGNSYNEQFF. CDR3 nucleotide sequence: TGTGCCAGTAGTATAGCGAGCGGGAACTCCTACAATGAGCAGTTCTTC.

In regard to this clonotype: A read error may explain this, as a much larger clone is one base away. This CDR3 reads CASSLNGAGDVQYF. CDR3 nucleotide sequence: TGTGCCAGCAGTCTAAACGGGGCTGGAGACGTTCAGTACTTC. The chain links TRBV2 to TRBJ2-4, with D perhaps matching TRBD1 or TRBD2 (5 bases each). The CDR3 is made up of 14 amino acids. The ends were cut back, 5 bases at V and 11 bases at J, with 19 bases in the middle. Germline assignment: CDR1 SNHLY and CDR2 FYNNEI. Complete variable domain (other parts from reference TRBV2 and TRBJ2-4): EPEVTQTPSHQVTQMGQEVILRCVPISNHLYFYWYRQILGQKVEFLVSFYNNEISEKSEIFDDQFSVERPDGSNFTLKIRSTKLEDSAMYFCASSLNGAGDVQYFGAGTRLSVL.

This clonotype was seen a handful of times. The V and J genes are TRBV19 and TRBJ2-2; D possibly corresponds to TRBD1 (5 bases). CDR1 LNHDA and CDR2 SQIVND come from the germline V gene (reference sequence). The CDR3 contains 14 residues. The V and J ends lost 7 bases and 0 bases respectively, with 9 bases between them. The CDR3 loop is CASTSGSNTGELFF. CDR3 DNA: TGTGCCAGTACCTCAGGGTCGAACACCGGGGAGCTGTTTTTT.

V is TRBV7-9 and J is TRBJ1-4; no firm D call. Germline V gene lookup returns CDR1 SEHNR and CDR2 FQNEAQ (reference sequence). V was pared by 5 bases and J by 0 bases, with 13 bases between. The CDR3 is 16 amino acids. DNA for the CDR3: TGTGCCAGCAGCCGATGGACGACGGCAACTAATGAAAAACTGTTTTTT. Its protein product is CASSRWTTATNEKLFF.

This clonotype was detected only a few times. This chain links TRBV10-3 with TRBJ1-1; possible D gene TRBD1, 5 bases. With 3 bases removed from V and 4 bases from J, the gap between germline ends came to 18 bases. The CDR3 spans 16 residues. Germline V gene sequence: CDR1 ENHRY, CDR2 SYGVKD. CDR3 loop: CAISDPHQGSATEAFF. Here the CDR3 DNA reads TGTGCCATCAGTGACCCCCATCAGGGTTCTGCCACTGAAGCTTTCTTT.

The rearrangement uses TRBV7-9 and TRBJ1-2, with a possible D match to TRBD1 (5 bases). Between the trimmed V and J ends, which lost 2 bases and 6 bases, there was a span of 10 bases. This CDR3 region has 13 residues. Germline CDR1 and CDR2: SEHNR and FQNEAQ (reference sequence). CDR3 region: CASSLMPGHGYTF. In DNA, the CDR3 is TGTGCCAGCAGCTTAATGCCAGGGCATGGCTACACCTTC.

This clonotype was seen ten or more times. The V call is TRBV5-1, the J call TRBJ1-2; D might be TRBD1 (5 bases). V lost 5 bases, J lost 9 bases, and 14 bases lay in between. The CDR3 has 12 residues. The germline V gene encodes CDR1 SGHRS and CDR2 YFSETQ. The CDR3 reads CASSPQGFCYTF. The CDR3 DNA reads TGCGCCAGCAGTCCCCAGGGTTTCTGCTACACCTTC.

This clonotype appeared many times. The rearrangement joins TRBV20-1 to TRBJ2-3; 7 bases align to TRBD2. This CDR3 spans 15 amino acids. CDR1 is DFQATT, CDR2 SNEGSKA, per germline (reference sequence). V gave up 1 base and J gave up 4 bases; unmatched junction bases: 8. CDR3 in amino acids: CSARGRRGRADTQYF. The CDR3 nucleotides are TGCAGTGCTAGAGGACGTCGGGGGAGGGCAGATACGCAGTATTTT.

Ten or more counts support this clonotype. V and J are TRBV7-3 and TRBJ1-5; D is ambiguous. The CDR3 totals 13 residues. Trimming took off 5 bases at V and 9 bases at J, with 14 bases between the two ends. CDR1 and CDR2 from the germline V gene are SGHTA and FQGTGA. The CDR3 reads CASSLDRAGPQHF. The CDR3 bases are TGTGCCAGCAGCCTGGACCGCGCCGGGCCCCAGCATTTT.

The CDR3 spells CASSSTVTEAFF. The CDR3 nucleotides are TGTGCCAGCAGCTCGACGGTGACTGAAGCTTTCTTT. The chain links TRBV9 to TRBJ1-1; D is ambiguous. Trimming removed 4 bases from V and 5 bases from J, with 9 bases in between. This CDR3 has 12 amino acids. The germline V gene encodes CDR1 SGDLS and CDR2 YYNGEE.

In the case of this clonotype: This may come from a read error, since a much larger clone is one base off. The chain employs TRBV2 and TRBJ2-6, with D perhaps TRBD1 (5 bases). Germline-derived CDR1 and CDR2 are SNHLY and FYNNEI. There are 15 residues in the CDR3. The CDR3 nucleotides are TGTGCCAGCAGTGAAGTTGGGGTTGGGGCCGACGTCCTGACTTTC. This gives the protein CASSEVGVGADVLTF.

Note on this clonotype: With a much larger clone just one base away, this may be a read error. The V call is TRBV7-9, the J call TRBJ2-3; the D gene is possibly TRBD1 (5 bases). CDR3 length equals 15 residues. Germline assignment: CDR1 SEHNR and CDR2 FQNEAQ (reference sequence). For the CDR3, the DNA is TGTGCCAGCAGCCTCGGGCTAATGGACACAGGTACGCAGTATTTT. Protein sequence: CASSLGLMDTGTQYF.

In DNA form, the CDR3 reads TGTGCCAGTAGTCGAGGCGGCTACACCTTC. Translation: CASSRGGYTF. J is TRBJ1-2 and V is TRBV19; D gene uncertain. This CDR3 spans 10 amino acids. Germline V lookup: CDR1 LNHDA, CDR2 SQIVND (reference sequence). V lost 5 bases and J lost 8, with 6 bases in between.

Only a few counts were recorded for this clonotype. The genes are TRBV12-3 or TRBV12-4 and TRBJ1-3; TRBD1 is a possible D gene (6 bases). The CDR3 spans 13 residues. The CDR3 nucleotides read TGTGGAGTGGACAGCATCTCTGGAAACACCATATATTTT. Translating it yields CGVDSISGNTIYF.

This clonotype was detected many times. This chain uses TRBV3-1 with TRBJ1-1, with TRBD1 as a possible D gene (5 bases). Germline V lookup: CDR1 LGHDT, CDR2 YNNKEL (reference sequence). This CDR3 is 15 amino acids long. V was pared by 0 bases and J by 2 bases, with 10 bases between. In DNA, the CDR3 is TGTGCCAGCAGCCAAGAGACATGGGGCAACACTGAAGCTTTCTTT. Translating it yields CASSQETWGNTEAFF.

The V and J genes are TRBV2 and TRBJ2-5; 9 positions agree with TRBD2. The CDR3 has 15 residues. Trimming took 8 bases from V and 4 from J; bases not matched to a gene: 11. Looked up from germline, CDR1 is SNHLY and CDR2 is FYNNEI. CDR3 DNA: TGTGCCAGCGGACCTCTAGCGGGGCCTTTAGAGACCCAGTACTTC. It yields the protein CASGPLAGPLETQYF.

There are many counts of this clonotype. The chain is built from TRBV6-1 and TRBJ2-5; perhaps TRBD1 as D (6 bases). Trimming pared 6 bases from V and 5 bases from J, leaving 10 bases between. The CDR3 totals 12 residues. The germline V gene encodes CDR1 MNHNS and CDR2 SASEGT. The CDR3 loop is CASRGHGETQYF. CDR3 DNA sequence: TGTGCCAGCAGGGGACATGGGGAGACCCAGTACTTC.

This clonotype was seen a handful of times. J is TRBJ2-5 and V is TRBV4-1; possibly TRBD2 for D (6 bases). This CDR3 has 15 amino acids. V lost 0 bases to trimming and J lost 5 bases, with 13 bases between them. CDR1 is MGHRA and CDR2 is YSYEKL in the germline V gene. Here the CDR3 reads CASSQDDGGSETQYF. The CDR3 nucleotides are TGCGCCAGCAGCCAAGATGATGGAGGGTCCGAGACCCAGTACTTC.

This clonotype was counted many times. V and J are TRBV6-2 or TRBV6-3 and TRBJ1-5; D not resolved. Germline V gene sequence: CDR1 MNHEY, CDR2 SVGEGT. This CDR3 is 15 amino acids long. The V end lost 1 base, the J end lost 1 base, and 8 bases lay between the germline ends. CDR3 region: CASSYLPGSNQPQHF. The CDR3 nucleotides are TGTGCCAGCAGTTACTTGCCGGGGAGCAATCAGCCCCAGCATTTT.

The V and J genes are TRBV19 and TRBJ1-2; a weak D match, TRBD1 (5 bases). The CDR3 extends over 14 amino acids. V was shortened by 4 bases and J by 4 bases, with 13 bases between the two germline ends. The germline V gene has CDR1 LNHDA and CDR2 SQIVND (reference sequence). CDR3 in amino acids: CASSTLREFYGYTF. DNA of the CDR3: TGTGCCAGTAGTACCCTCAGGGAATTCTATGGCTACACCTTC.

This clonotype was seen more than once but under ten times. The chain carries TRBV7-9 and TRBJ1-1; possible D gene TRBD1, 5 bases. There are 15 residues in the CDR3. Trimming took off 8 bases at V and 1 base at J, with 17 bases between the two ends. Germline CDR1 SEHNR, CDR2 FQNEAQ (reference sequence). The CDR3 reads CASGNGRTQNTEAFF. CDR3 DNA: TGTGCCAGCGGAAATGGACGGACACAGAACACTGAAGCTTTCTTT.

This clonotype was detected ten times or more. CDR3 DNA sequence: TGTGCCAGCAGTTTACCCCCAGGACTAGCGGGGGAGTACAATGAGCAGTTCTTC. This translates into CASSLPPGLAGEYNEQFF. The rearrangement uses TRBV28 and TRBJ2-1, with 13 bases aligning to TRBD2. This CDR3 is built from 18 residues. V dropped 2 bases and J dropped 4; count of bases not matched to a gene: 8. CDR1 is MDHEN, CDR2 SYDVKM, per germline.